This TCR beta chain comes out of a study of T cell changes during pregnancy in multiple sclerosis (dated by TCRdb to the late 2010s). About the investigation overall: Changes in the T cell repertoire over the course of pregnancy were examined in this study in women with multiple sclerosis.

Points on this clone: This clone's antigen is unknown. Base qualities were left out, and no much larger clone turns up one base away.

Libraries came from the immunoSEQ multiplex PCR assay. TCRdb mirrors the immuneACCESS table, restricted to in-frame sequences. Some clones are absent from its copies; in checked studies, under half trace to an unresolved V gene, and the reason for the others is unknown. The sample table shows roughly 100,000 clones, and 92% are seen once. Jointly, the top ten make up roughly 0.88% of the sample. From the cysteine up to the phenylalanine, the CDR3 has a length of 14 residues. CDR3 DNA is the only sequence kept; it has 42 bases, read in frame from the first base. Trimming costs V 6 bases and J 2 bases, and their ends lie 10 bases apart. CDR1 and CDR2 are drawn from the germline V gene: ENHRY, SYGVKD.

The sequencing used peripheral blood, collected after pregnancy. The rearrangement combines TRBV10-3 with TRBJ2-2, and TRBD1 may be the D gene, going by 5 matching bases. This TCR came from a female donor with multiple sclerosis, enrolled in a pregnancy study. The DNA sequence is TGTGCCATCAGGCCCGACAGCAACACCGGGGAGCTGTTTTTT. Its protein reads: CAIRPDSNTGELFF.